Listed below are T cell receptor beta chains from one sample, sequenced in a study of blood T cell repertoires in COVID-19. This table comes from immunoSEQ multiplex PCR, and its TCRdb copy is limited to in-frame clones, with some not included. Of 60,000 to 65,000 clones listed, 72% are singletons. Sample: peripheral blood. Receptor source: a woman aged 70-85 years with COVID-19, enrolled during active disease. Each CDR3 is given with its conserved first and last residue. A D gene is named only where the DNA matches it firmly. Expanded clones get a size class; other rows say once, few or many, or leave the size out.

>.|.|TRBV29-1|TRBJ2-1
TGCAGCCTTCTGCGAGACTACTCCTACAATGAGCAGTTCTTC
CSLLRDYSYNEQFF
>few|TRBD1|TRBV5-6|TRBJ2-3
TGTGCCAGCAGCCAAACCGGGACAGGGACCACAGATACGCAGTATTTT
CASSQTGTGTTDTQYF
>.|TRBD1|TRBV18|TRBJ1-2
TGTGCCAGCTCACCCCAGGGCAGGGGGCATGACACCTTC
CASSPQGRGHDTF
>few|.|TRBV13|TRBJ2-1
TGTGCCAGCAGCTTAGAGCATGAGCAGTTCTTC
CASSLEHEQFF
>.|TRBD2|TRBV18|TRBJ2-3
TGTGCCAGCTCACCAAGACTAGCGGGGACCACAGATACGCAGTATTTT
CASSPRLAGTTDTQYF
>.|TRBD1|TRBV19|TRBJ1-2
TGTGCCAGTAGTAGCTACCGGGACAGCTCTGGGATGGGCTACACCTTC
CASSSYRDSSGMGYTF
>.|.|TRBV19|TRBJ1-1
TGTGCCAGTACAGAAAGGGGAGGGAGAGACACTGAAGCTTTCTTT
CASTERGGRDTEAFF
>.|TRBD2|TRBV24-1|TRBJ2-1
TGTGCCACCAGTGATGCACTAGCGGGAGCCTACAATGAGCAGTTCTTC
CATSDALAGAYNEQFF
>once|.|TRBV15|TRBJ1-2
TGTGCCACCAGCAGACCAGGGGCAGGGCCAAATGGCTACACCTTC
CATSRPGAGPNGYTF
>.|TRBD2|TRBV2|TRBJ2-3
TGTGCCAGCACCCCTGCCGGGACTAGCGGGACCATCACAGATACGCAGTATTTT
CASTPAGTSGTITDTQYF
>.|.|TRBV6-5|TRBJ1-1
TGTGCCAGTTTTACAGGGATCAACACTGAAGCTTTCTTT
CASFTGINTEAFF
>.|TRBD1|TRBV5-5|TRBJ2-1
TGTGCCAGCAGCTGGGGGACAGGGGCAACCTACAATGAGCAGTTCTTC
CASSWGTGATYNEQFF
>few|.|TRBV18|TRBJ2-2
TGTGCCAGCTCGCCGAGTCAGGGAAACACCGGGGAGCTGTTTTTT
CASSPSQGNTGELFF
>few|.|TRBV6-1|TRBJ2-1
TGTGCCAGCAGTGAAAACCAGCAGGGAGAGCAGTTCTTC
CASSENQQGEQFF
>.|TRBD2|TRBV15|TRBJ2-1
TGTGCCACCAGCAAAGACCCGGGACTAGCGGGGGTAGAGCAGTTCTTC
CATSKDPGLAGVEQFF
>.|TRBD1|TRBV11-2|TRBJ1-2
TGTGCCAGCAGCTTAACCGGGACAGGGGGTTACACCTTC
CASSLTGTGGYTF
>many|.|TRBV29-1|TRBJ2-5
TGCAGCGTTTTGTCAGTTCAAGAGACCCAGTACTTC
CSVLSVQETQYF
>.|.|TRBV7-9|TRBJ2-5
TGTGCCAGCAGCTCTTACAGGGGCGGGAAGACCCAGTACTTC
CASSSYRGGKTQYF
>.|TRBD2|TRBV7-2|TRBJ2-3
TGTGCCAGCAGCTTAACCAGCGGGGGAGGGACAGATACGCAGTATTTT
CASSLTSGGGTDTQYF
>.|.|TRBV19|TRBJ1-2
TGTGCAACAGGGAACTATGGCTACACCTTC
CATGNYGYTF
>.|TRBD1|TRBV14|TRBJ2-1
TGTGCCAGCAGCCCAAGGAACAGGGGGCCCGGGAATGAGCAGTTCTTC
CASSPRNRGPGNEQFF
>.|TRBD2|TRBV4-3|TRBJ2-3
TGCGCCAGCAGCCACGAGCGGGGTAGTAGCACAGATACGCAGTATTTT
CASSHERGSSTDTQYF
>.|.|TRBV19|TRBJ1-1
TGTGCCAGTAGTTATACTCAGAACACTGAAGCTTTCTTT
CASSYTQNTEAFF
>.|TRBD1|TRBV4-1|TRBJ1-1
TGCGCCAGCAGCCAAGGCCACAGGGGTGGATGGACTGAAGCTTTCTTT
CASSQGHRGGWTEAFF
>once|TRBD1|TRBV2|TRBJ2-2
TGTGCCAGCACTCGGACAGGGGGCAACAGCGGGACCGGGGAGCTGTTTTTT
CASTRTGGNSGTGELFF
>.|.|TRBV5-6|TRBJ2-7
TGTGCCAGCAGCTTGGCTATGGGAGACCACGAGCAGTACTTC
CASSLAMGDHEQYF
>.|TRBD2|TRBV6-5|TRBJ2-1
TGTGCCAGCAGGGGACTAGCGGGGAGCGATGAGCAGTTCTTC
CASRGLAGSDEQFF
>.|TRBD1|TRBV10-3|TRBJ1-2
TGTGCCAGCATGACAGGGGTAGGCTACACCTTC
CASMTGVGYTF
>.|TRBD2|TRBV3-1/TRBV3-2|TRBJ2-3
TGTGCCAGCAGCCAGCGTAGCGGGGGCACAGATACGCAGTATTTT
CASSQRSGGTDTQYF
>.|.|TRBV19|TRBJ2-7
TGTGCCAGTAGTTCGAGGAGCTACGAGCAGTACTTC
CASSSRSYEQYF
>few|TRBD2|TRBV7-8|TRBJ2-3
TGTGCCAGCAGCTTACCAGCACTAGCGCGCACAGATACGCAGTATTTT
CASSLPALARTDTQYF
>.|.|TRBV7-9|TRBJ1-2
TGTGCCAGCAGCTTAAGAGACAGTAATGTCTATGGCTACACCTTC
CASSLRDSNVYGYTF
>.|.|TRBV18|TRBJ2-7
TGTGCCAGCTCACCACGCAGGGGGGACCCCTACGAGCAGTACTTC
CASSPRRGDPYEQYF
>.|.|TRBV6-1|TRBJ1-1
TGTGCCAGCAGTGAATTTATGGCAAGTGAAGCTTTCTTT
CASSEFMASEAFF
>.|.|TRBV28|TRBJ2-3
TGTGCCAGTAGGGGGAGTTTCACAGATACGCAGTATTTT
CASRGSFTDTQYF
>.|.|TRBV19|TRBJ1-2
TGTGCCAGTAGTCCACCGCGACAGGGCTACACCTTC
CASSPPRQGYTF
>.|.|TRBV7-2|TRBJ2-7
TGTGCCAGCAGCTTAACGCAGGGAGGCGAGCAGTACTTC
CASSLTQGGEQYF
>.|.|TRBV6-5|TRBJ1-2
TGTGCCAGCAGTTACTCGAGAGGGACAAATGGCTACACCTTC
CASSYSRGTNGYTF
>.|.|TRBV19|TRBJ1-3
TGTGCCAGTAGTATGGGGCCGATAGGAAACACCATATATTTT
CASSMGPIGNTIYF
>few|.|TRBV6-5|TRBJ2-3
TGTGCCAGCAGTTACCCCGGCGGTGGCACAGATACGCAGTATTTT
CASSYPGGGTDTQYF
>.|TRBD2|TRBV15|TRBJ2-5
TGTGCCACCAGCAGGACCCCAGTGGCGGGAGCAGAGACCCAGTACTTC
CATSRTPVAGAETQYF
>.|.|TRBV5-4|TRBJ2-6
TGTGCCAGCAGCCCCAGGGTGGCTGGGGCCAACGTCCTGACTTTC
CASSPRVAGANVLTF
>.|.|TRBV12-5|TRBJ1-2
TGTGCTAGTGGTTTGGTACGGTTGGGCTACACCTTC
CASGLVRLGYTF
>few|TRBD1|TRBV19|TRBJ1-1
TGTGCCAGTAGTATAAGGGGACAGGGCTTTCTACATGTTGAAGCTTTCTTT
CASSIRGQGFLHVEAFF
>.|.|TRBV5-1|TRBJ2-5
TGCGCCAGCAGCTTGGATCCGGGTGGGGAGACCCAGTACTTC
CASSLDPGGETQYF
>.|.|TRBV6-5|TRBJ1-6
TGTGCCAGCAGTTACTTAGGGGCGAATAATTCACCCCTCCACTTT
CASSYLGANNSPLHF
>.|TRBD1|TRBV5-6|TRBJ2-3
TGTGCCAGCAGTTACAGGGGTGGGACAGATACGCAGTATTTT
CASSYRGGTDTQYF